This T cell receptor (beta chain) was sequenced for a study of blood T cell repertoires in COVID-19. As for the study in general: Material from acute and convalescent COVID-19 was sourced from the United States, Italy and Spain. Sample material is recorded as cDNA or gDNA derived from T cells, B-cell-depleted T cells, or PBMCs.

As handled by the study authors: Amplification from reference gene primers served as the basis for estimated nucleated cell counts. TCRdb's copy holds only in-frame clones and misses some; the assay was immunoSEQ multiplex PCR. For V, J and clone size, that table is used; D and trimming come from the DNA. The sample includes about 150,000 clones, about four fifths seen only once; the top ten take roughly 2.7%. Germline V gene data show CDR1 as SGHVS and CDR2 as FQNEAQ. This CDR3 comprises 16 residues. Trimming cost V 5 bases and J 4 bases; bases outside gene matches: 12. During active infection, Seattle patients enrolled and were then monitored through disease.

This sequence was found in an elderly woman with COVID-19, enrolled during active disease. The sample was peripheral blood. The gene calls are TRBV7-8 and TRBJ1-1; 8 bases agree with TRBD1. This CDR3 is CASSPRQGSWGTEAFF. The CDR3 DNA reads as TGTGCCAGCAGCCCCCGACAGGGGAGTTGGGGCACTGAAGCTTTCTTT.